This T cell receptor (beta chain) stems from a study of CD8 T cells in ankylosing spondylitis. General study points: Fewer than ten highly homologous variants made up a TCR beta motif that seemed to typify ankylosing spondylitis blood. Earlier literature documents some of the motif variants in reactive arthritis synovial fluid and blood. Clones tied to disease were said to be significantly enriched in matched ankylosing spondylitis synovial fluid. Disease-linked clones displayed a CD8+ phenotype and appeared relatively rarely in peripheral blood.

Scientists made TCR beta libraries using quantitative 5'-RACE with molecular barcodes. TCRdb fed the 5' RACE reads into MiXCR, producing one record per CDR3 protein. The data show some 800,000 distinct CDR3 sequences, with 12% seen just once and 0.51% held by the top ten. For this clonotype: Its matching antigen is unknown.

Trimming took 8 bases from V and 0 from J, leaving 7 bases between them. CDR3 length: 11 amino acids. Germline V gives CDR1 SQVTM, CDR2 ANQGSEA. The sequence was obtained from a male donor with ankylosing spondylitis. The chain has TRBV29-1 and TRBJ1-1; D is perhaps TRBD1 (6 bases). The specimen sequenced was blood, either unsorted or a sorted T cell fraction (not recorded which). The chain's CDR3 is CSWTVNTEAFF. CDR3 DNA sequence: TGCAGCTGGACAGTGAACACTGAAGCTTTCTTT.